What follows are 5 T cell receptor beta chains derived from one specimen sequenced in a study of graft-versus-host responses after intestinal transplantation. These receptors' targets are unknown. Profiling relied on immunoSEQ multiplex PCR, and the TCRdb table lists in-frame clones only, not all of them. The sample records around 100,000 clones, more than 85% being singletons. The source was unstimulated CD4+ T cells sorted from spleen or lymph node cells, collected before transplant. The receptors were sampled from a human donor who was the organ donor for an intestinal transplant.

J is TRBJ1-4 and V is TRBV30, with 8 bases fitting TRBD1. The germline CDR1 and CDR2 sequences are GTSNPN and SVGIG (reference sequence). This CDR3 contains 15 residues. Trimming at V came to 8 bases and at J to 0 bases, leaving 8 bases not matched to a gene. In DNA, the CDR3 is TGTGCCGCCGGACAGGGCTTTGCAACTAATGAAAAACTGTTTTTT. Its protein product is CAAGQGFATNEKLFF.

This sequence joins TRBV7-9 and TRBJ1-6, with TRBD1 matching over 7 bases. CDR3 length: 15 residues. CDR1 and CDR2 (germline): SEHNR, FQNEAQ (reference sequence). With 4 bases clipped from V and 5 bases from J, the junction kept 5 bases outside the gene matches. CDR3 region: CASSSYGTDNSPLHF. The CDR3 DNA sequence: TGTGCCAGCAGCTCCTACGGGACAGATAATTCACCCCTCCACTTT. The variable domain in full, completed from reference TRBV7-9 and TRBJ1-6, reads DTGVSQNPRHKITKRGQNVTFRCDPISEHNRLYWYRQTLGQGPEFLTYFQNEAQLEKSRLLSDRFSAERPKGSFSTLEIQRTEQGDSAMYLCASSSYGTDNSPLHFGNGTRLTVT.

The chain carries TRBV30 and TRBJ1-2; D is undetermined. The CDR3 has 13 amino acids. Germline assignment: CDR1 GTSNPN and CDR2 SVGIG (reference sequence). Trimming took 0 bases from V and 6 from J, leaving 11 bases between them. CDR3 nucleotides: TGTGCCTGGAGTGTAGAGAAGCAGAATGGCTACACCTTC. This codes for CAWSVEKQNGYTF.

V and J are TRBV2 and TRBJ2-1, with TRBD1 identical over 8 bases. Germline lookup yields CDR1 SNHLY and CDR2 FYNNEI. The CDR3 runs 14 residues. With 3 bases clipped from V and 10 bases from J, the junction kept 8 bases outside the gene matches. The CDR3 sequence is CASSDRGQGGEQFF. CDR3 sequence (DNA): TGTGCCAGCAGTGATCGAGGACAGGGCGGAGAGCAGTTCTTC.

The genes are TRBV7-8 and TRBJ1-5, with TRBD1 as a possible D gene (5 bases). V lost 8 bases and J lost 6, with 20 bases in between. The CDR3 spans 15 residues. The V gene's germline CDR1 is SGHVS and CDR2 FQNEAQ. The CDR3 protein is CASSREWGGVQPQHF. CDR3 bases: TGTGCCAGCTCGAGGGAGTGGGGAGGGGTTCAGCCCCAGCATTTT.